The T cell receptor (beta chain) described here comes from a study of T cells expressing NK-cell markers. On the study more broadly: In the group of eight sequenced donors, seven were HCMV-seropositive and one was seronegative.

For this clonotype: Its antigen is undetermined.

CDR1 is LNHDA, CDR2 SQIVND, per germline (reference sequence). The CDR3 runs 14 residues. Study-wide results and limits: Four donors showed these clonotypes also leading the CD3+CD56-NKG2C+ fraction. The contribution of dominant NKG2C+ clonotypes to CD8+ T cells in roughly 6 donors was roughly 1.0-7.5%.

A 5'RACE template switching approach incorporating UMIs was used to make TCR beta cDNA. TCRdb re-called the 5' RACE reads; one entry per CDR3 protein, DNA not given. With around 110,000 distinct CDR3 sequences in the sample, the ten largest clones hold approximately 17%. The sequence was obtained from a woman aged 18 to 75 in good health. The J gene is TRBJ2-1, the V gene TRBV19; TCRdb lists TRBD2, though no DNA is available to test this call. What was sequenced was blood T cells: a sorted CD56 or NKG2C T cell subset, CD4+ or CD8+ T cells, or bulk PBMC T cells (not recorded which). The CDR3 region is CASNLAGDYNEQFF.